This TCR beta chain was identified in a study of blood T cell repertoires in COVID-19. Overall study: Sites across the United States, Italy and Spain contributed samples from acute and convalescent COVID-19. T cells, B-cell-depleted T cells, or PBMCs supplied cDNA or gDNA.

In the authors' workflow: Quantification of nucleated cells was approximated via reference gene primer amplification. The method was immunoSEQ multiplex PCR; TCRdb's version includes in-frame clones alone and lacks a portion of them. That table furnishes V, J and clone size, whereas the DNA furnished D and trimming. The table records over 120,000 clones, about 85% of them present only once. The CDR3 covers 16 residues. The V and J ends lost 4 bases and 4 bases, in that order; junction bases with no gene match: 9. Germline CDR1 is LNHDA and CDR2 is SQIVND (reference sequence). The sequencing input was peripheral blood. This rearrangement joins TRBV19 to TRBJ2-1; TRBD2 aligns across 8 bases. The receptor comes from a human donor with acute or convalescent COVID-19. The donor label of this sample is uncertain. DNA of the CDR3: TGTGCCAGTAGTACCATCACTAGCGGAGGGTACAATGAGCAGTTCTTC. Translating it yields CASSTITSGGYNEQFF.